Below, 16 T cell receptor beta chains from the same sample are listed, as sequenced in a study of cytomegalovirus exposure and HLA in healthy donors. With 60 Vbeta and 13 Jbeta primers, the PCR was carried out. Some clones are missing from TCRdb's copy, which holds only in-frame ones; the method was immunoSEQ multiplex PCR. The sample shows about 110,000 clones, just under 70% of them seen only once. Source material: PBMCs. The receptors shown here come from a woman aged 70-85 years in good health and CMV-seropositive.

The CDR3 DNA follows: TGTGCCAGCAGCACGTCAGGGCTGGGGAATTCACCCCTCCACTTT. Translation gives CASSTSGLGNSPLHF. This sequence joins TRBV7-9 and TRBJ1-6, with TRBD1 as a possible D gene (5 bases). Germline assignment: CDR1 SEHNR and CDR2 FQNEAQ (reference sequence). This CDR3 contains 15 residues. Trimming removed 5 bases from V and 7 bases from J, with 15 bases in between.

The chain uses TRBV7-2 and TRBJ1-5; no firm D call. V was shortened by 0 bases and J by 3 bases, with 3 bases between the two germline ends. This CDR3 region has 13 residues. The V gene's germline CDR1 is SGHTA and CDR2 FQGNSA. In DNA form, the CDR3 reads TGTGCCAGCAGCTTAGCCTTCAATCAGCCCCAGCATTTT. Translation: CASSLAFNQPQHF. Full variable domain (remainder filled in from reference TRBV7-2 and TRBJ1-5): GAGVSQSPSNKVTEKGKDVELRCDPISGHTALYWYRQSLGQGLEFLIYFQGNSAPDKSGLPSDRFSAERTGGSVSTLTIQRTQQEDSAVYLCASSLAFNQPQHFGDGTRLSIL.

The chain joins TRBV30 to TRBJ2-3; D is undetermined. There are 14 residues in the CDR3. The V gene's germline CDR1 is GTSNPN and CDR2 SVGIG (reference sequence). Trimming pared 1 base from V and 6 bases from J, leaving 14 bases between. CDR3 DNA: TGTGCCTGGAGTGCGACCTCGCTAGGTGATACGCAGTATTTT. Protein sequence: CAWSATSLGDTQYF.

V is TRBV7-9 and J is TRBJ1-1; the D is unclear. The CDR3 has 13 residues. Trimming removed 5 bases from V and 0 bases from J, with 7 bases in between. The germline gives CDR1 SEHNR, CDR2 FQNEAQ (reference sequence). CDR3 residues: CASSATLNTEAFF. CDR3 DNA sequence: TGTGCCAGCAGCGCGACACTGAACACTGAAGCTTTCTTT.

The gene calls are TRBV4-1 and TRBJ2-7; 9 bases align to TRBD1. The CDR3 spans 15 residues. The V gene end was trimmed by 8 bases and the J gene end by 5 bases; junction bases not matched to a gene: 13. In germline, CDR1 is MGHRA, CDR2 YSYEKL. The CDR3 protein is CASGRTGVPTDEQYF. Here the CDR3 DNA reads TGCGCCAGCGGGAGGACAGGGGTGCCAACGGACGAGCAGTACTTC.

The V and J genes are TRBV20-1 and TRBJ1-6, with no clear D. Germline values: CDR1 DFQATT, CDR2 SNEGSKA (reference sequence). The CDR3 consists of 8 residues. Trimming removed 3 bases at V and 18 bases at J, with 6 bases between. DNA of the CDR3: TGCAGTGCTAGGGGCAACCACTTT. It translates to CSARGNHF.

The CDR3 is CASSLTGGFGETQYF. The CDR3 DNA is TGTGCCAGCAGCTTAACAGGGGGATTTGGAGAGACCCAGTACTTC. The chain is built from TRBV7-9 and TRBJ2-5, with 8 bases that match TRBD1. V lost 2 bases and J lost 4; bases outside the gene matches: 6. This CDR3 has 15 residues. Per germline, CDR1 SEHNR and CDR2 FQNEAQ (reference sequence).

A single count supports this clone. The chain is built from TRBV2 and TRBJ2-5; D is possibly TRBD2 (5 bases). Trimming took 7 bases from V and 5 from J, leaving 17 bases between them. The V gene's germline CDR1 is SNHLY and CDR2 FYNNEI. This CDR3 is 14 amino acids long. CDR3 region: CASIKESTGETQYF. The CDR3 DNA reads as TGTGCCAGCATAAAGGAGAGCACGGGGGAGACCCAGTACTTC.

The rearrangement joins TRBV19 to TRBJ2-5; weak D call: TRBD1 (5 bases). CDR1 is LNHDA and CDR2 is SQIVND in the germline V gene (reference sequence). V was trimmed by 3 bases and J by 5 bases, leaving 16 bases between them. This CDR3 is built from 15 residues. The DNA of the CDR3 is TGTGCCAGTAGTATTGATGGCAGGGTGATGGAGACCCAGTACTTC. This encodes CASSIDGRVMETQYF.

Only a few counts were recorded for this clone. The rearrangement links TRBV28 to TRBJ1-5; tentatively, D is TRBD1 (6 bases). This CDR3 has 17 amino acids. Trimming cost V 7 bases and J 2 bases, with 21 bases left between them. From germline, CDR1 is MDHEN and CDR2 SYDVKM. The CDR3 loop is CASTPVGGGYGNQPQHF. As DNA, the CDR3 is TGTGCCAGCACCCCTGTAGGGGGGGGCTACGGCAATCAGCCCCAGCATTTT.

This clone came up a few times. This chain links TRBV7-2 with TRBJ1-5, with D possibly TRBD1 on 6 matching bases. Germline V gene data show CDR1 as SGHTA and CDR2 as FQGNSA. The CDR3 spans 14 residues. Trimming shortened V by 6 bases and J by 3 bases, and 12 bases separated the two germline ends. The DNA for the CDR3 is TGTGCCAGCAGGCCACAGGGAGACAATCAGCCCCAGCATTTT. Protein sequence: CASRPQGDNQPQHF.

The V call is TRBV5-1, the J call TRBJ1-1, with D maybe TRBD1 (5 bases). This CDR3 contains 15 residues. The V end was cut by 0 bases, the J end by 0 bases, with 9 bases between. CDR1 and CDR2 from the germline V gene are SGHRS and YFSETQ. CDR3 in amino acids: CASSLEPGMNTEAFF. The DNA of the CDR3 is TGCGCCAGCAGCTTGGAACCAGGGATGAACACTGAAGCTTTCTTT.

CDR3: CASSPRAGGLEQYF. The CDR3 DNA reads TGTGCCAGCTCACCCCGGGCAGGGGGTCTCGAGCAGTACTTC. The chain links TRBV18 to TRBJ2-7; 7 bases agree with TRBD1. V was clipped by 3 bases and J by 6 bases; unmatched bases: 8. The germline V gene has CDR1 KGHSH and CDR2 LQKENI. The CDR3 runs 14 residues.

V and J are TRBV7-7 and TRBJ2-2; 14 nucleotides match TRBD2. This CDR3 is built from 15 residues. V lost 5 bases, J lost 8 bases, and 4 bases stayed unmatched. CDR1 SSHAT and CDR2 FNYEAQ come from the germline V gene (reference sequence). Here the CDR3 reads CASSRTSGGPGELFF. The CDR3 DNA is TGTGCCAGCAGCCGGACTAGCGGGGGGCCGGGGGAGCTGTTTTTT.

The rearrangement uses TRBV4-1 and TRBJ2-1, with D unclear. The germline CDR1 and CDR2 sequences are MGHRA and YSYEKL. Trimming shortened V by 0 bases and J by 8 bases, and 5 bases separated the two germline ends. This CDR3 region has 12 residues. In nucleotides, the CDR3 is TGCGCCAGCAGCCAAGATTCGGATGAGCAGTTCTTC. It specifies CASSQDSDEQFF.

This chain links TRBV7-9 with TRBJ1-1; maybe TRBD1 (6 bases). This CDR3 has 13 residues. Germline values: CDR1 SEHNR, CDR2 FQNEAQ (reference sequence). Trimming pared 6 bases from V and 5 bases from J, leaving 13 bases between. CDR3 sequence (DNA): TGTGCCAGCAGGGGGGGGGCGGGAACTGAAGCTTTCTTT. It yields the protein CASRGGAGTEAFF.